The entry below gives a single TCR beta chain sequence along with its context. CDR3 length equals 16 residues. Germline-derived CDR1 and CDR2 are SGHAT and FQNNGV. Between the trimmed V and J ends, which lost 5 bases and 0 bases, there was a span of 17 bases. The data were taken from a study of shared clonotypes between healthy human individuals. Sequencing was performed with immunoSEQ multiplex PCR; in TCRdb, only in-frame clones are kept and a portion is missing. The table lists about 2.3 million clones, about nine tenths of them singletons. This sequence originates from a man aged 18 to 30 in good health. Some clones in this sample may be carry-over from other donors' samples. The chain couples TRBV11-2 to TRBJ2-7; D tentatively reads TRBD1 or TRBD2 (5 bases each). Sequenced material: naive CD4+ T cells from PBMCs. Indicated subset: CD45RA+ positively selected. CDR3 in amino acids: CASSKGTFLLSYEQYF. The DNA for the CDR3 is TGTGCCAGCAGCAAAGGGACCTTTCTTCTCTCCTACGAGCAGTACTTC.